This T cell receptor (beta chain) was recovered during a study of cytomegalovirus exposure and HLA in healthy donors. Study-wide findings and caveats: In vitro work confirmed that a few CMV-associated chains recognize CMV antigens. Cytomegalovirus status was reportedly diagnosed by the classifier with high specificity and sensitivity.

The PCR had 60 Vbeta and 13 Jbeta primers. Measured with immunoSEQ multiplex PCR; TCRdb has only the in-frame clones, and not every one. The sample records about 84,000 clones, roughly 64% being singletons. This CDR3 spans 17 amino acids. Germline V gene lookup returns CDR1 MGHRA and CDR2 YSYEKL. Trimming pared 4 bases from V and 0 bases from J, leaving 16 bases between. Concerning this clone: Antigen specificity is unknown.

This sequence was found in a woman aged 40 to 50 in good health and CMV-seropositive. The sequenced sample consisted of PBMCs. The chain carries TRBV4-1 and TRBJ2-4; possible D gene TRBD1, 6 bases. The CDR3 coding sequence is TGCGCCAGCAGCCGCCCCTCGGCACAGGGAGCCAAAAACATTCAGTACTTC. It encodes CASSRPSAQGAKNIQYF.